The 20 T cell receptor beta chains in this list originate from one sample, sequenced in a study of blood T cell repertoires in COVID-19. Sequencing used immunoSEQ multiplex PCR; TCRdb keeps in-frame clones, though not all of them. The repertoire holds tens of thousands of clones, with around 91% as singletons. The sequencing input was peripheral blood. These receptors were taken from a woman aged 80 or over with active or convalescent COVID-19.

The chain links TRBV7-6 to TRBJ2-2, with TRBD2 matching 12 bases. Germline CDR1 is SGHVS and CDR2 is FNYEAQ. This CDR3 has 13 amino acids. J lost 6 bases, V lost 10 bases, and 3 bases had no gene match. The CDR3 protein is CANLAGGPGELFF. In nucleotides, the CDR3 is TGTGCCAACCTAGCGGGAGGGCCCGGGGAGCTGTTTTTT.

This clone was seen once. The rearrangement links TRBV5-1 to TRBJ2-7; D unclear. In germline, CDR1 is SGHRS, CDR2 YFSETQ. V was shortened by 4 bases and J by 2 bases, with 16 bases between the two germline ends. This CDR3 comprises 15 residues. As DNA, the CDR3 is TGCGCCAGCAGCGTCTCTGGAGTTACCCCCTACGAGCAGTACTTC. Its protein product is CASSVSGVTPYEQYF.

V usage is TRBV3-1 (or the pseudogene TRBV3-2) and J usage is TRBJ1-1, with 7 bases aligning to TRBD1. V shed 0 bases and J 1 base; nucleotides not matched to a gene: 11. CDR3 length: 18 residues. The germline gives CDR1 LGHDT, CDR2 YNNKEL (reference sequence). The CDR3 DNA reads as TGTGCCAGCAGCCAAGAAGGTGGGGCGGGACAGAAGAACACTGAAGCTTTCTTT. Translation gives CASSQEGGAGQKNTEAFF.

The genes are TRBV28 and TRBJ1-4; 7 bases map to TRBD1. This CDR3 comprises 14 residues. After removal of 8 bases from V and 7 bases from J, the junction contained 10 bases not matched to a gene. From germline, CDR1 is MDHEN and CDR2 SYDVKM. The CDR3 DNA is TGTGCCAGCGGCCACAGGGGTGGGAGTGAAAAACTGTTTTTT. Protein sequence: CASGHRGGSEKLFF.

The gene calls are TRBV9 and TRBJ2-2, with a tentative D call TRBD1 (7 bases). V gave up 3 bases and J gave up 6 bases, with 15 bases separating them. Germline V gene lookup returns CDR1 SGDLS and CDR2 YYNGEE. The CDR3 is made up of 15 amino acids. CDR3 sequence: CASSERQGGSGELFF. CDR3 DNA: TGTGCCAGCAGCGAGCGACAGGGAGGATCCGGGGAGCTGTTTTTT. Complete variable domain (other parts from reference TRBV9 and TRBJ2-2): DSGVTQTPKHLITATGQRVTLRCSPRSGDLSVYWYQQSLDQGLQFLIQYYNGEERAKGNILERFSAQQFPDLHSELNLSSLELGDSALYFCASSERQGGSGELFFGEGSRLTVL.

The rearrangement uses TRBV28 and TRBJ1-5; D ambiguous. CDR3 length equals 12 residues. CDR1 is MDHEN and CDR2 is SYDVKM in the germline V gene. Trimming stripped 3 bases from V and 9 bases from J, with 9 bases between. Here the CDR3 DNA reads TGTGCCAGCAGTTTGGAGGCGTGGCCCCAGCATTTT. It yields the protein CASSLEAWPQHF.

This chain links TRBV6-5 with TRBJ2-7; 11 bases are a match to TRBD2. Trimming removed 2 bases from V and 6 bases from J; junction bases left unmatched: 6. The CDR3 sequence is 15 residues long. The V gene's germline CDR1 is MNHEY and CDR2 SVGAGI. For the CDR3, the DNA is TGTGCCAGCAGTTACCTAACTAGCGGGAGTTCCGAGCAGTACTTC. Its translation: CASSYLTSGSSEQYF.

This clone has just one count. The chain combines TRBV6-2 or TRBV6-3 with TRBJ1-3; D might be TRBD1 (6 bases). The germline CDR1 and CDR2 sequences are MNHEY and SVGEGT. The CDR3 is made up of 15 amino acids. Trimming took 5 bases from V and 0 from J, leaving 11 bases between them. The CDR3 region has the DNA TGTGCCAGCAGTGCCCTGGACAGCTCTGGAAACACCATATATTTT. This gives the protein CASSALDSSGNTIYF.

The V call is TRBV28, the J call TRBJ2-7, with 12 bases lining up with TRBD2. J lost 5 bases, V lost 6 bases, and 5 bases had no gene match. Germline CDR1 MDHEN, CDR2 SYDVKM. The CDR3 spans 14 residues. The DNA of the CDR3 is TGTGCCAGCAGAGGACTAGCGGGATTCAACGAGCAGTACTTC. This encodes CASRGLAGFNEQYF.

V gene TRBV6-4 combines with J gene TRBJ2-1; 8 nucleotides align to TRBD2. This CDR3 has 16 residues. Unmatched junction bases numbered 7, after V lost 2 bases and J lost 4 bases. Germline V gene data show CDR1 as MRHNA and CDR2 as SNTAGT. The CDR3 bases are TGTGCCAGCAGTGACATGGGGACTAGGGGGTACAATGAGCAGTTCTTC. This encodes CASSDMGTRGYNEQFF.

The CDR3 reads CASSFLASTDTQYF. The CDR3 DNA sequence: TGTGCCAGCAGTTTCTTGGCTAGCACAGATACGCAGTATTTT. V gene TRBV27 combines with J gene TRBJ2-3; no definite D call. Trimming took off 3 bases at V and 0 bases at J, with 7 bases between the two ends. CDR1 and CDR2 from the germline V gene are MNHEY and SMNVEV (reference sequence). The CDR3 covers 14 residues.

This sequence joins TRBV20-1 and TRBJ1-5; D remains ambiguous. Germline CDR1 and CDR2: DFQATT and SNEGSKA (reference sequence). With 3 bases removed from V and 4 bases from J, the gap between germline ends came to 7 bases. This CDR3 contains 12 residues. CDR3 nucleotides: TGCAGTGCTAGTTCCCAGAATCAGCCCCAGCATTTT. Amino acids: CSASSQNQPQHF.

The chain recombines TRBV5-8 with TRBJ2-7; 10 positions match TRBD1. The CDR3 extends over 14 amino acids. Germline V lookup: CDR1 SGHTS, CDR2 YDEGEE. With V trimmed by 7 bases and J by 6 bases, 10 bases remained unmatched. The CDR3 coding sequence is TGTGCCAGCCACACCGGGACAGGGGTCCGCGAGCAGTACTTC. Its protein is CASHTGTGVREQYF.

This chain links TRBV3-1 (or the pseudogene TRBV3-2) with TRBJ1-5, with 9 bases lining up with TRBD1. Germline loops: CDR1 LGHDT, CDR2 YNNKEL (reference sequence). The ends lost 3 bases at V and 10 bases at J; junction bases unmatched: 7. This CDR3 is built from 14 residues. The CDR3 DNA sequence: TGTGCCAGCAGCCACGACAGGGGGTTAGGACCCCAGCATTTT. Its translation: CASSHDRGLGPQHF.

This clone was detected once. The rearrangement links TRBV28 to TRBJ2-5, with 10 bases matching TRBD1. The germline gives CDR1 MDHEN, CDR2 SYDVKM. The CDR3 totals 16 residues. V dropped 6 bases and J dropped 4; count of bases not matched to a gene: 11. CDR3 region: CASSLGQGGHRETQYF. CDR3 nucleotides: TGTGCCAGCAGCCTAGGACAGGGGGGCCACAGAGAGACCCAGTACTTC.

CDR3 protein: CASSVVSPSSYNEQFF. The CDR3 DNA follows: TGTGCCAGCAGCGTAGTTTCCCCTAGCTCCTACAATGAGCAGTTCTTC. The gene calls are TRBV9 and TRBJ2-1, with D uncertain. CDR1 is SGDLS, CDR2 YYNGEE, per germline. The CDR3 extends over 16 amino acids. Trimming cost V 0 bases and J 0 bases, with 10 bases left between them.

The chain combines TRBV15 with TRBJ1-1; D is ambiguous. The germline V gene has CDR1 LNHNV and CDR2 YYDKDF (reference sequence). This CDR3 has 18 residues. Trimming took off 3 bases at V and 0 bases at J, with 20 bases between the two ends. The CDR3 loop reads CATSRGGAGILMNTEAFF. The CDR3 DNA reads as TGTGCCACCAGCAGGGGAGGTGCCGGGATTCTCATGAACACTGAAGCTTTCTTT.

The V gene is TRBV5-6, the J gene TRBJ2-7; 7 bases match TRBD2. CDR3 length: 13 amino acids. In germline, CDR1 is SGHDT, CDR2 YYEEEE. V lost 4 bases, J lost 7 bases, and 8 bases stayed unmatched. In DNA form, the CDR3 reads TGTGCCAGCAGCGCGACTAGCTTGGGGGAGCAGTACTTC. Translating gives CASSATSLGEQYF.

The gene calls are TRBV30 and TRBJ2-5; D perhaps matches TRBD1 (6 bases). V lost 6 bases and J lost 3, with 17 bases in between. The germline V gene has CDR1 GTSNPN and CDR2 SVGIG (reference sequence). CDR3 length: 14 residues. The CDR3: CACPDRAIKETQYF. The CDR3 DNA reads TGTGCCTGTCCGGACAGAGCGATTAAAGAGACCCAGTACTTC.

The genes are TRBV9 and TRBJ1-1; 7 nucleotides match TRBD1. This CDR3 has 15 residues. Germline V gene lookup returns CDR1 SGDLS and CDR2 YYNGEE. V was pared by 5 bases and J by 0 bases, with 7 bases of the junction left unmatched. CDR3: CASSSTGVMNTEAFF. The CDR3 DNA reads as TGTGCCAGCAGTTCCACAGGGGTTATGAACACTGAAGCTTTCTTT.